Shown below are 21 T cell receptor beta chains from a single sample sequenced in a study of cytomegalovirus exposure and HLA in healthy donors (dated by TCRdb to 2016 to 2017). The library was generated by the immunoSEQ multiplex PCR assay. For the multiplex PCR, a mixture combining 60 forward primers for TCR Vbeta segments and 13 reverse primers for TCR Jbeta segments was used. The clones in this table, taken by TCRdb from immuneACCESS, are in-frame only. Not every clone is retained; where verified, under half of the shortfall comes from an unresolved V gene, and the cause of the rest is unknown. The sample contains tens of thousands of clones, roughly 75% of them found a single time. The ten largest clonotypes hold around 7.3% of the sample. The sequencing sample was made of PBMCs. The receptors here all came from a woman in her twenties or thirties in good health and CMV-seropositive.

The rearrangement links TRBV4-1 to TRBJ2-2; D call uncertain. The CDR3 has 13 amino acids. V lost 1 base, J lost 6 bases, and 6 bases lay in between. The germline V gene encodes CDR1 MGHRA and CDR2 YSYEKL. Here the CDR3 reads CASSQVESGELFF. In DNA form, the CDR3 reads TGCGCCAGCAGCCAAGTGGAGTCCGGGGAGCTGTTTTTT.

A few counts support this clone. The rearrangement joins TRBV6-5 to TRBJ1-3; 10 bases are shared with TRBD1. With V trimmed by 6 bases and J by 4 bases, 6 bases remained unmatched. Germline CDR1 MNHEY, CDR2 SVGAGI. This CDR3 spans 15 amino acids. The CDR3 DNA follows: TGTGCCAGCAGGCGGACAGGGGGGAAGGGAAACACCATATATTTT. Translating it yields CASRRTGGKGNTIYF.

J is TRBJ2-6 and V is TRBV6-6; 7 positions match TRBD1. V trimming: 6 bases; J trimming: 2 bases; junction bases outside the gene matches: 4. This CDR3 has 15 residues. Germline V gene sequence: CDR1 MNHNY, CDR2 SVGAGI (reference sequence). The CDR3 DNA reads as TGTGCCAGCAGCCACGACAGGGCTGGGGCCAACGTCCTGACTTTC. Encoded protein: CASSHDRAGANVLTF.

The chain combines TRBV15 with TRBJ2-7; 8 bases line up with TRBD2. V dropped 3 bases and J dropped 2; count of bases not matched to a gene: 6. The germline V gene encodes CDR1 LNHNV and CDR2 YYDKDF (reference sequence). CDR3 length: 15 residues. CDR3 DNA: TGTGCCACCAGCAGCGTATACGGGAGGGCCTACGAGCAGTACTTC. As protein: CATSSVYGRAYEQYF.

The rearrangement joins TRBV29-1 to TRBJ2-7; TRBD1 aligns across 10 bases. The trim removed 1 base at V and 9 bases at J, leaving 9 bases unmatched. CDR3 length: 14 amino acids. Germline CDR1 and CDR2: SQVTM and ANQGSEA. The CDR3 spells CSVEGEDRGRRQYF. CDR3 coding DNA: TGCAGCGTTGAAGGTGAAGACAGGGGGCGGCGGCAGTACTTC.

This chain uses TRBV10-1 with TRBJ2-4, with TRBD2 matching 8 bases. The V and J ends lost 3 bases and 5 bases, in that order; junction bases with no gene match: 3. The CDR3 is 14 amino acids. Germline CDR1 reads WNHNN; CDR2 reads SYGVQD (reference sequence). This CDR3 reads CASSDGGLENIQYF. CDR3 bases: TGCGCCAGCAGTGACGGGGGACTAGAAAACATTCAGTACTTC.

The rearrangement uses TRBV28 and TRBJ2-7, with 9 positions matching TRBD1. The CDR3 consists of 16 residues. From germline, CDR1 is MDHEN and CDR2 SYDVKM. V was pared by 6 bases and J by 7 bases, with 16 bases of the junction left unmatched. CDR3 residues: CASSQLLDRGGEEQYF. Here the CDR3 DNA reads TGTGCCAGCAGCCAGCTCCTGGACAGGGGAGGAGAAGAGCAGTACTTC. Looking up the rest from reference TRBV28 and TRBJ2-7 gives the full variable domain: DVKVTQSSRYLVKRTGEKVFLECVQDMDHENMFWYRQDPGLGLRLIYFSYDVKMKEKGDIPEGYSVSREKKERFSLILESASTNQTSMYLCASSQLLDRGGEEQYFGPGTRLTVT.

The rearrangement uses TRBV4-3 and TRBJ2-3; the match to TRBD2 covers 10 bases. This CDR3 contains 15 residues. Germline CDR1 is LGHNA and CDR2 is YSLEER. V shed 0 bases and J 9 bases; nucleotides not matched to a gene: 6. The CDR3 loop reads CASSQDWLAGVTQYF. In DNA form, the CDR3 reads TGCGCCAGCAGCCAAGATTGGCTAGCGGGAGTGACGCAGTATTTT.

This chain links TRBV28 with TRBJ2-5, with D tentatively TRBD1 (6 bases). This CDR3 has 15 amino acids. Deletions cut 3 bases from V and 0 bases from J, with 11 bases between. Germline V gene lookup returns CDR1 MDHEN and CDR2 SYDVKM. CDR3: CASSFLQGNQETQYF. CDR3 DNA: TGTGCCAGCAGTTTCCTACAGGGCAACCAAGAGACCCAGTACTTC.

V and J are TRBV2 and TRBJ2-2; 11 positions match TRBD2. V lost 8 bases to trimming and J lost 2 bases; unmatched junction nucleotides: 4. The CDR3 contains 15 residues. Germline V gene sequence: CDR1 SNHLY, CDR2 FYNNEI. The CDR3 protein is CASGSGRANTGELFF. DNA for the CDR3: TGTGCCAGCGGTAGCGGGAGGGCCAACACCGGGGAGCTGTTTTTT.

This clone has only a few counts. The chain has TRBV9 and TRBJ2-7, with a tentative D call TRBD2 (6 bases). Trimming removed 4 bases from V and 7 bases from J, with 18 bases in between. Germline values: CDR1 SGDLS, CDR2 YYNGEE. The CDR3 contains 14 residues. The CDR3 region is CASSPREIRSEQYF. As DNA, the CDR3 is TGTGCCAGCAGCCCCCGGGAGATTAGGTCTGAGCAGTACTTC.

The genes are TRBV9 and TRBJ1-1; the D gene is possibly TRBD1 (5 bases). CDR1 is SGDLS, CDR2 YYNGEE, per germline. The CDR3 covers 16 residues. Trimming pared 0 bases from V and 4 bases from J, leaving 16 bases between. DNA for the CDR3: TGTGCCAGCAGCGTAGAAGCAGGGCGTGTGGGCACTGAAGCTTTCTTT. Translation: CASSVEAGRVGTEAFF.

The chain recombines TRBV7-8 with TRBJ2-2; 8 bases align to TRBD1. The junction had 2 bases not matched to a gene; V was cut back by 1 base and J by 4 bases. Germline lookup yields CDR1 SGHVS and CDR2 FQNEAQ. The CDR3 is 15 amino acids. For the CDR3, the DNA is TGTGCCAGCAGCTTAGTACAGGGGGGCACCGGGGAGCTGTTTTTT. Amino acids: CASSLVQGGTGELFF.

The table lists this clone with a few counts. The chain recombines TRBV7-9 with TRBJ1-1; a weak D match, TRBD1 (5 bases). The CDR3 loop spans 15 amino acids. Germline CDR1 and CDR2: SEHNR and FQNEAQ (reference sequence). The ends were cut back, 1 base at V and 1 base at J, with 10 bases in the middle. CDR3 bases: TGTGCCAGCAGCTTAGGCGGGGGGACGAACACTGAAGCTTTCTTT. Translation gives CASSLGGGTNTEAFF.

The chain carries TRBV6-5 and TRBJ2-2, with D perhaps TRBD1 (5 bases). The CDR3 consists of 14 residues. The V end was cut by 5 bases, the J end by 5 bases, with 12 bases between. Germline loops: CDR1 MNHEY, CDR2 SVGAGI. DNA for the CDR3: TGTGCCAGCAGTGCCAGGGCGGCGACCGGGGAGCTGTTTTTT. Translation gives CASSARAATGELFF.

The chain is built from TRBV6-5 and TRBJ2-7; D is possibly TRBD1 (6 bases). Looked up from germline, CDR1 is MNHEY and CDR2 is SVGAGI. The CDR3 is 11 amino acids. V was cut by 4 bases and J by 6 bases, with 7 bases left in between. The CDR3 coding sequence is TGTGCCAGCAGTTCCAGGGGCGAGCAGTACTTC. This gives the protein CASSSRGEQYF.

The CDR3 DNA is TGTGCCAGCACCAAACGCGTTGTCACCGGGGAGCTGTTTTTT. Protein product: CASTKRVVTGELFF. The chain is built from TRBV28 and TRBJ2-2; D remains ambiguous. Germline loops: CDR1 MDHEN, CDR2 SYDVKM. The CDR3 length is 14 residues. Deletions cut 7 bases from V and 4 bases from J, with 13 bases between.

V and J are TRBV30 and TRBJ2-3; unclear D gene. The CDR3 is 13 residues long. Trimming removed 3 bases at V and 7 bases at J, with 14 bases between. The germline V gene encodes CDR1 GTSNPN and CDR2 SVGIG (reference sequence). The CDR3 DNA reads as TGTGCCTGGAGGGCTTCTAGTACACATACGCAGTATTTT. It translates to CAWRASSTHTQYF.

This chain connects TRBV10-3 to TRBJ2-1; 9 bases line up with TRBD1. Trimming removed 3 bases from V and 5 bases from J; junction bases left unmatched: 8. The CDR3 totals 16 residues. Germline CDR1 ENHRY, CDR2 SYGVKD. CDR3: CAISESGTGINNEQFF. The DNA of the CDR3 is TGTGCCATCAGTGAATCTGGGACAGGGATTAACAATGAGCAGTTCTTC.

Only a few counts were recorded for this clone. The CDR3 spells CASSLAGQGLGAFF. Here the CDR3 DNA reads TGTGCCAGCAGCTTGGCCGGACAGGGATTGGGTGCTTTCTTT. The chain combines TRBV5-5 with TRBJ1-1, with TRBD1 identical over 8 bases. This CDR3 has 14 amino acids. V was clipped by 0 bases and J by 11 bases; unmatched bases: 9. CDR1 is SGHKS and CDR2 is YYEKEE in the germline V gene (reference sequence).

The chain joins TRBV13 to TRBJ2-3; 14 bases are a match to TRBD2. Germline V gene data show CDR1 as PRHDT and CDR2 as FYEKMQ (reference sequence). The CDR3 runs to 18 residues. V dropped 0 bases and J dropped 5; count of bases not matched to a gene: 7. CDR3 loop: CASSLGTSGRAGGDTQYF. As DNA, the CDR3 is TGTGCCAGCAGCTTAGGGACTAGCGGGAGGGCCGGAGGAGATACGCAGTATTTT.